This note documents a single T cell receptor (beta chain) sequence. This clone's antigen is unknown. No much larger clone exists at a distance of one base, and base qualities are not known. Synthetic TCR analog templates were spiked into each PCR to estimate absolute template abundance from read counts. Using the immunoSEQ assay, TCRbeta CDR3 regions were amplified from genomic DNA with bias-controlled V and J gene primers. Rearranged TCRbeta segments were sequenced at approximately 20X coverage. Processing in the source paper ran as follows. Clustering was used to correct sequencing errors, and CDR3s were annotated against IMGT to assign V, D and J genes. Downstream analyses used only productive TCRbeta rearrangements and left out out-of-frame or stop-codon sequences. To compute clonality, Shannon entropy was normalized by the log of the number of unique productive sequences and then subtracted from one. Fisher's exact test with Benjamini-Hochberg correction, using a cutoff of adjusted p below 0.01, was how clones that differed between time points or between blood and tumor were identified. TCRdb took this table from immuneACCESS and kept in-frame rearrangements with V and J called. Such tables lack part of the clones; where checked against another copy, unresolved V genes explain under half of the gap, and the rest is unexplained. V, J and clone size were drawn from that table, and D and trimming were deduced from the DNA. Recorded for this sample are 38,000 or so clones; 85% of them occurred a single time. Of the sample, about 16% falls within the top ten clones.

Via the germline V gene (reference sequence), CDR1 is MNHNY and CDR2 SVGAGI. The trim is 7 bases for V and 11 bases for J, with a gap of 27 bases between the germline ends. CDR3 length: 16 amino acids, cysteine to phenylalanine. Just CDR3 DNA is preserved here, 48 bases in frame from base 1. This entry belongs to a study of PD-L1 blockade in urothelial cancer (TCRdb year 2017). Background on the whole study: Therapy was started in the mid-2010s for all patients, and atezolizumab 1,200 mg was administered intravenously every 3 weeks. Blood samples gave a median of about 150,000 T cells and tens of thousands of unique TCRs, with a median clonality of approximately 0.08. Blood samples were analyzed at 3 weeks after treatment start (second dose) and at 6 weeks after treatment start. About 85% of the roughly 29 patients were males with bladder-origin urothelial cancer, and about 65% of the 29 reported a prior smoking history. An exploratory multi-omic analysis was conducted of the somatic, immune and clinical correlates of response to PD-L1 blockade with atezolizumab in urothelial cancer. Progression-free survival longer than 6 months counted as durable clinical benefit, and TCR features were additionally tested against both progression-free and overall survival. Durable clinical benefit was achieved by nine patients but not by the remaining 20. In the same patients who had TCR sequencing, pretreatment tumors also underwent whole exome sequencing and RNA sequencing. Pretreatment tumor samples, along with matched peripheral blood collected serially before and after atezolizumab treatment, underwent TCR sequencing. Pretreatment blood TCR-seq was available for twenty-nine patients, at least one posttreatment blood collection was obtained for 25 or so patients, and tumor TCR-seq was available for 25 or so patients. Patients had an ECOG performance status of 0 or 1 and had received between 0 and 3 prior chemotherapy regimens. Overall results and qualifications from the work: Small sample size (n ≈ 29) and many exploratory analyses mean the results are intended to be hypothesis-generating. A pretreatment peripheral blood TCR clonality below the median was linked to improved progression-free and overall survival. Greater expansion of tumor-associated TCR clones in peripheral blood 3 weeks after the start of treatment was observed in patients with durable benefit (n ≈ 22, p = 0.022).

The label giving this sample's time point can be read as: pretreatment peripheral blood. A total of some 30 patients with locally advanced or metastatic urothelial carcinoma, treated at Memorial Sloan Kettering on a trial protocol, made up the cohort. Peripheral blood mononuclear cells were collected pretreatment and during treatment, at between 1 and 8 total time points per patient. The Qiagen DNeasy Blood extraction kit was used to purify genomic DNA from total PBMCs and from tumor samples. PBMCs were collected pretreatment and during treatment and were isolated and stored as previously described.

The chain is encoded by TRBV6-6 joined to TRBJ1-5, with the D gene call left open. The TCR was taken from a man older than 75 with urothelial cancer. This specimen was PBMCs, taken around atezolizumab (anti-PD-L1) treatment. In nucleotides, the sequence is TGTGCCAGCACCCGCCAAACGGGCAGAGGTAGCGCAGCCCAGCATTTT. The resulting protein is CASTRQTGRGSAAQHF.